The 21 T cell receptor beta chains presented below share a single source sample, sequenced in a study of cytomegalovirus exposure and HLA in healthy donors. 60 Vbeta and 13 Jbeta primers were used in PCR. TCRdb's table, derived via immunoSEQ multiplex PCR, lists solely in-frame clones and lacks some. Among about 170,000 clones listed, 75% to 90% were seen once. Sample: PBMCs. The receptors here all came from a woman younger than 35 in good health and CMV-seronegative.

The CDR3 region has the DNA TGTGCCAGCAGTCACCGGTTGAACACTGAAGCTTTCTTT. This codes for CASSHRLNTEAFF. V is TRBV6-6 and J is TRBJ1-1; D remains unclear. The length of the CDR3 is 13 residues. Germline values: CDR1 MNHNY, CDR2 SVGAGI (reference sequence). The V end was cut by 5 bases, the J end by 0 bases, with 7 bases between.

The CDR3, as DNA: TGTGCCAGCAGCTTGGTACCAGGGGTTGTCACTGAAGCTTTCTTT. The encoded protein is CASSLVPGVVTEAFF. This rearrangement joins TRBV5-5 to TRBJ1-1, with a possible D match to TRBD1 (6 bases). The CDR3 consists of 15 residues. Trimming removed 0 bases at V and 4 bases at J, with 13 bases between. Germline V lookup: CDR1 SGHKS, CDR2 YYEKEE (reference sequence). Full variable domain (outside the CDR3, taken from reference TRBV5-5 and TRBJ1-1): DAGVTQSPTHLIKTRGQQVTLRCSPISGHKSVSWYQQVLGQGPQFIFQYYEKEERGRGNFPDRFSARQFPNYSSELNVNALLLGDSALYLCASSLVPGVVTEAFFGQGTRLTVV.

The rearrangement links TRBV19 to TRBJ1-5; TRBD1 is a possible D gene (6 bases). The CDR3 is made up of 16 amino acids. Germline loops: CDR1 LNHDA, CDR2 SQIVND (reference sequence). V was cut by 6 bases and J by 0 bases, with 15 bases left in between. DNA for the CDR3: TGTGCCAGTAGCCCGGACAGTCGAATTAGCAATCAGCCCCAGCATTTT. Its translation: CASSPDSRISNQPQHF.

This chain uses TRBV19 with TRBJ2-6, with D uncertain. CDR1 is LNHDA, CDR2 SQIVND, per germline (reference sequence). The CDR3 extends over 14 amino acids. Trimming stripped 6 bases from V and 2 bases from J, with 8 bases between. The DNA for the CDR3 is TGTGCCAGTAGGAAGCTCGCTGGGGCCAACGTCCTGACTTTC. Translation gives CASRKLAGANVLTF.

The V gene is TRBV19, the J gene TRBJ2-3; possible D gene TRBD2, 6 bases. Deletions cut 2 bases from V and 6 bases from J, with 9 bases between. Germline lookup yields CDR1 LNHDA and CDR2 SQIVND (reference sequence). The CDR3 consists of 13 residues. In nucleotides, the CDR3 is TGTGCCAGTAGTATATGGGGGGTTGATACGCAGTATTTT. Translated: CASSIWGVDTQYF. Variable domain in full (rest from reference TRBV19 and TRBJ2-3): DGGITQSPKYLFRKEGQNVTLSCEQNLNHDAMYWYRQDPGQGLRLIYYSQIVNDFQKGDIAEGYSVSREKKESFPLTVTSAQKNPTAFYLCASSIWGVDTQYFGPGTRLTVL.

V is TRBV19 and J is TRBJ2-4; 10 bases match TRBD1. With 3 bases clipped from V and 0 bases from J, the junction kept 2 bases outside the gene matches. From germline, CDR1 is LNHDA and CDR2 SQIVND (reference sequence). The CDR3 is 16 amino acids. The CDR3 DNA follows: TGTGCCAGTAGTATGAGACAGGGGGCAGCCAAAAACATTCAGTACTTC. It specifies CASSMRQGAAKNIQYF.

The chain is built from TRBV7-7 and TRBJ2-2; 7 bases match TRBD1. V lost 5 bases and J lost 6; bases outside the gene matches: 9. Germline V CDR1 and CDR2: SSHAT, FNYEAQ (reference sequence). The CDR3 extends over 15 amino acids. CDR3 residues: CASSLRQGIAGELFF. The CDR3 DNA reads TGTGCCAGCAGCCTCCGACAGGGTATTGCCGGGGAGCTGTTTTTT.

The V and J genes are TRBV9 and TRBJ1-1; D is perhaps TRBD1 (5 bases). Germline V lookup: CDR1 SGDLS, CDR2 YYNGEE. The CDR3 covers 16 residues. The V gene lost 2 bases and the J gene lost 7 bases, with 21 bases spanning the gap. Written as DNA, the CDR3 is TGTGCCAGCAGCGTTTTGGCGTGGGGTCCGGGGGTTGAAGCTTTCTTT. Its translation: CASSVLAWGPGVEAFF. The full variable domain, completed using reference TRBV9 and TRBJ1-1, is DSGVTQTPKHLITATGQRVTLRCSPRSGDLSVYWYQQSLDQGLQFLIQYYNGEERAKGNILERFSAQQFPDLHSELNLSSLELGDSALYFCASSVLAWGPGVEAFFGQGTRLTVV.

The V call is TRBV15, the J call TRBJ1-4; D gene uncertain. Germline V gene data show CDR1 as LNHNV and CDR2 as YYDKDF (reference sequence). This CDR3 has 16 amino acids. Trimming took 5 bases from V and 2 from J, leaving 15 bases between them. CDR3 sequence: CATSQRPEGTNEKLFF. As DNA, the CDR3 is TGTGCCACCAGCCAACGGCCAGAGGGTACTAATGAAAAACTGTTTTTT.

Only a few counts were recorded for this clone. The chain uses TRBV6-5 and TRBJ2-2, with TRBD2 as a possible D gene (6 bases). CDR1 is MNHEY, CDR2 SVGAGI, per germline. Trimming pared 2 bases from V and 5 bases from J, leaving 6 bases between. This CDR3 contains 13 residues. This chain's CDR3 is CASSYGGTGELFF. Written as DNA, the CDR3 is TGTGCCAGCAGTTACGGGGGGACCGGGGAGCTGTTTTTT.

This clone has a handful of counts. The chain joins TRBV2 to TRBJ1-1; 8 bases line up with TRBD1. Germline V gene sequence: CDR1 SNHLY, CDR2 FYNNEI. CDR3 length equals 12 residues. V trimming: 6 bases; J trimming: 11 bases; junction bases outside the gene matches: 8. The CDR3 sequence is CASRKETGVAFF. CDR3 nucleotides: TGTGCCAGCAGAAAGGAGACAGGGGTCGCTTTCTTT. Combining the CDR3 with reference TRBV2 and TRBJ1-1 gives the whole variable domain EPEVTQTPSHQVTQMGQEVILRCVPISNHLYFYWYRQILGQKVEFLVSFYNNEISEKSEIFDDQFSVERPDGSNFTLKIRSTKLEDSAMYFCASRKETGVAFFGQGTRLTVV.

This clone was seen a handful of times. The CDR3 is CASSQDSVAGAPYEQYF. CDR3 coding DNA: TGTGCCAGCAGCCAAGATTCGGTAGCGGGAGCCCCCTACGAGCAGTACTTC. The V call is TRBV14, the J call TRBJ2-7; 9 bases match TRBD2. The CDR3 is 17 residues long. Trimming at V came to 0 bases and at J to 2 bases, leaving 8 bases not matched to a gene. CDR1 is SGHDN, CDR2 FVKESK, per germline.

The chain couples TRBV18 to TRBJ2-3; 7 bases are a match to TRBD2. From germline, CDR1 is KGHSH and CDR2 LQKENI. The CDR3 covers 16 residues. With 4 bases clipped from V and 1 base from J, the junction kept 8 bases outside the gene matches. CDR3 amino acids: CASSQGGSSRTDTQYF. CDR3 nucleotide sequence: TGTGCCAGCTCACAGGGCGGGAGTTCTCGCACAGATACGCAGTATTTT.

The V call is TRBV19, the J call TRBJ1-4, with TRBD1 as a possible D gene (6 bases). Trimming cost V 3 bases and J 8 bases, with 16 bases left between them. The CDR3 has 15 amino acids. From germline, CDR1 is LNHDA and CDR2 SQIVND (reference sequence). CDR3 sequence reads: CASSIEGGTWEKLFF. The CDR3 nucleotides are TGTGCCAGTAGTATCGAAGGGGGTACGTGGGAAAAACTGTTTTTT.

Comments on this clone: A read error may produce the germline difference seen at one junction end. This chain connects TRBV6-1 to TRBJ2-7, with a possible D match to TRBD2 (6 bases). CDR1 is MNHNS, CDR2 SASEGT, per germline. The CDR3 is made up of 15 amino acids. Here the CDR3 DNA reads TGTGCCAGCAGAGAAGAGTGGGGGAGGTCCTACGAGCAGTACTTC. Translation: CASREEWGRSYEQYF.

The chain combines TRBV5-1 with TRBJ2-2, with 13 bases identical to TRBD2. J gave up 7 bases and V 4 bases, and 4 bases lay outside the gene matches. Germline loops: CDR1 SGHRS, CDR2 YFSETQ. CDR3 length equals 15 residues. The CDR3 sequence: CASSPRLAGGGELFF. The CDR3 DNA reads as TGCGCCAGCAGCCCAAGACTAGCGGGAGGCGGGGAGCTGTTTTTT.

V and J are TRBV25-1 and TRBJ2-1, with 11 nucleotides matching TRBD2. The V and J ends lost 6 bases and 0 bases, in that order; junction bases with no gene match: 10. Germline values: CDR1 MGHDK, CDR2 SYGVNS. CDR3 size: 18 residues. The CDR3 loop reads CASRGGLAAQSSYNEQFF. For the CDR3, the DNA is TGTGCCAGCAGGGGGGGACTAGCGGCCCAAAGCTCCTACAATGAGCAGTTCTTC. Drawing the rest from reference TRBV25-1 and TRBJ2-1, the complete variable domain is EADIYQTPRYLVIGTGKKITLECSQTMGHDKMYWYQQDPGMELHLIHYSYGVNSTEKGDLSSESTVSRIRTEHFPLTLESARPSHTSQYLCASRGGLAAQSSYNEQFFGPGTRLTVL.

The gene calls are TRBV7-2 and TRBJ1-5; possible D gene TRBD1, 6 bases. The V gene's germline CDR1 is SGHTA and CDR2 FQGNSA. The CDR3 consists of 13 residues. The V end was cut by 8 bases, the J end by 9 bases, with 17 bases between. DNA for the CDR3: TGTGCCAGCTCCACAGGGAGGGATAGGCCCCAGCATTTT. This sequence encodes CASSTGRDRPQHF.

This chain uses TRBV2 with TRBJ2-3; possibly TRBD2 for D (6 bases). The CDR3 extends over 13 amino acids. V shed 5 bases and J shed 3 bases, with 9 bases lying between them. Germline CDR1 reads SNHLY; CDR2 reads FYNNEI. The CDR3: CASSYGGTDTQYF. The DNA for the CDR3 is TGTGCCAGCAGTTATGGGGGGACAGATACGCAGTATTTT.

This clone was counted a single time. The chain links TRBV5-1 to TRBJ2-2; a possible D gene is TRBD2 (7 bases). Trimming left V 4 bases short and J 6 bases short, with 10 bases between. This CDR3 contains 13 residues. CDR1 is SGHRS, CDR2 YFSETQ, per germline. As DNA, the CDR3 is TGCGCCAGCAGCCTGGGGGGGCCCGGGGAGCTGTTTTTT. Its protein product is CASSLGGPGELFF.

The rearrangement joins TRBV4-2 to TRBJ2-1; 7 bases line up with TRBD2. V shed 0 bases and J 10 bases; nucleotides not matched to a gene: 9. The CDR3 length is 15 residues. The germline V gene encodes CDR1 LGHNA and CDR2 YNFKEQ. In DNA form, the CDR3 reads TGTGCCAGCAGCCAAGAGTTGGCGGGAGTGCGCGAGCAGTTCTTC. Translated: CASSQELAGVREQFF.